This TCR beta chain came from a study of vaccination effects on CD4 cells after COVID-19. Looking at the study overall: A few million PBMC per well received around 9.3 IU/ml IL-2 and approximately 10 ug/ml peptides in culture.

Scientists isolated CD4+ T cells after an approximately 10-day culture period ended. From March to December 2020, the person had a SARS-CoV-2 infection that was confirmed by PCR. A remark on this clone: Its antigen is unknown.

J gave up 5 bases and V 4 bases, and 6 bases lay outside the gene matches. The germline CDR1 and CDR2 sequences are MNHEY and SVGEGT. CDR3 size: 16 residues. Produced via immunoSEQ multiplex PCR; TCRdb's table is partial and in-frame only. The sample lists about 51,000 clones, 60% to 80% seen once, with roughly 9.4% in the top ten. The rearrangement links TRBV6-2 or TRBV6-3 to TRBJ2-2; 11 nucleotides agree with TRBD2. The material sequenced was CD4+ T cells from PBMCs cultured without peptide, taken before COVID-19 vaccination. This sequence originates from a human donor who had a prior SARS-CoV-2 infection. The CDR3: CASSWTTSGRTGELFF. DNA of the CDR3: TGTGCCAGCAGTTGGACTACTAGCGGGAGAACCGGGGAGCTGTTTTTT.